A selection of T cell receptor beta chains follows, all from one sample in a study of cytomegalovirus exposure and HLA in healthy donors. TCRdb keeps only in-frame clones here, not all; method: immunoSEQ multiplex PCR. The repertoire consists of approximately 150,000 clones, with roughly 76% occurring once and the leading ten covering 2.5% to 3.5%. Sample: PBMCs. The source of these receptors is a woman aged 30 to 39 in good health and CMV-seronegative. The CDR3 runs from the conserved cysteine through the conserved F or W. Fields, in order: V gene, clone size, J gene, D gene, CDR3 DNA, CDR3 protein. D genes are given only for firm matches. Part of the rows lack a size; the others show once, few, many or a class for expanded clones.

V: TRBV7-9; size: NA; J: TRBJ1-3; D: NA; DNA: TGTTCCAGCAGCCGGCTCTTGGAGACCGCAGCTCGTGGAAACACCATATATTTT; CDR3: CSSSRLLETAARGNTIYF
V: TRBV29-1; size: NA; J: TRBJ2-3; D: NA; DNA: TGCAGCGGGGAAGGTGGCAGGGGCACAGATACGCAGTATTTT; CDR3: CSGEGGRGTDTQYF
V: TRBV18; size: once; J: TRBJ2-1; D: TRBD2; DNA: TGTGCCAGCTCGCTGACTAGCGGGACCTCCTACAATGAGCAGTTCTTC; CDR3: CASSLTSGTSYNEQFF
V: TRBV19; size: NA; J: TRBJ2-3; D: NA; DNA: TGTGCCAGTAGTATATCCCAGTACACAGATACGCAGTATTTT; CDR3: CASSISQYTDTQYF
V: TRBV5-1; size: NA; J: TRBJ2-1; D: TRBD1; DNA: TGCGCCAGCAGCTGGACCGGGACAGGGAACAACAATGAGCAGTTCTTC; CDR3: CASSWTGTGNNNEQFF
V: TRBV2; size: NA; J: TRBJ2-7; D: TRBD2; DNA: TGTGCCAGCAAGGGACTAGCGGGGATAAGGAAGCAGTACTTC; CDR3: CASKGLAGIRKQYF
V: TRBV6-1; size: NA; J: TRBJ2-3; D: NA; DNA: TGTGCCAGCAAGGGGCGAACCGGATCAGATACGCAGTATTTT; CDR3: CASKGRTGSDTQYF
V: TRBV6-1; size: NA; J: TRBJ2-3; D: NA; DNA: TGTGCCAGCAAGCAGGTCTGGGGCACAGATACGCAGTATTTT; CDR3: CASKQVWGTDTQYF
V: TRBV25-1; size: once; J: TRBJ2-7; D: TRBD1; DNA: TGTGCCAGCAGCAGGACAGGGATATCAGACGAGCAGTACTTC; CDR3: CASSRTGISDEQYF
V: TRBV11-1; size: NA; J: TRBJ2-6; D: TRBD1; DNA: TGTGCCAGCAGCTTTACTCGGGACAGGGCATCTGGGGCCAACGTCCTGACTTTC; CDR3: CASSFTRDRASGANVLTF
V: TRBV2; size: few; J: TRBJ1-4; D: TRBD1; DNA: TGTGCCAGCAGGGCAGGGACAGGGGAAAAACTGTTTTTT; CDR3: CASRAGTGEKLFF
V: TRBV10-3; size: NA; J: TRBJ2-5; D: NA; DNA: TGTGCCATCAGTGAGTGGGGCCCAGAGACCCAGTACTTC; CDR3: CAISEWGPETQYF
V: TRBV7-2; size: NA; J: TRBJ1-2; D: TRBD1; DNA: TGTGCCAGCAGCATGCCGGGACAGGGCTCAGTCCGGACCTTC; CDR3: CASSMPGQGSVRTF
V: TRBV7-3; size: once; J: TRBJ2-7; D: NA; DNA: TGTGCCAGCAGCCCCGGGACACCATCCTACGAGCAGTACTTC; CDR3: CASSPGTPSYEQYF
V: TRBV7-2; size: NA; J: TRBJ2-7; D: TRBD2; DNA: TGTGCCAGCAGCTTACCCGGGACTAGCATCTACGAGCAGTACTTC; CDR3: CASSLPGTSIYEQYF
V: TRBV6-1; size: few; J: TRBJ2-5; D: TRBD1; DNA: TGTGCCACTCGACAGGGTCAAGAGACCCAGTACTTC; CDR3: CATRQGQETQYF